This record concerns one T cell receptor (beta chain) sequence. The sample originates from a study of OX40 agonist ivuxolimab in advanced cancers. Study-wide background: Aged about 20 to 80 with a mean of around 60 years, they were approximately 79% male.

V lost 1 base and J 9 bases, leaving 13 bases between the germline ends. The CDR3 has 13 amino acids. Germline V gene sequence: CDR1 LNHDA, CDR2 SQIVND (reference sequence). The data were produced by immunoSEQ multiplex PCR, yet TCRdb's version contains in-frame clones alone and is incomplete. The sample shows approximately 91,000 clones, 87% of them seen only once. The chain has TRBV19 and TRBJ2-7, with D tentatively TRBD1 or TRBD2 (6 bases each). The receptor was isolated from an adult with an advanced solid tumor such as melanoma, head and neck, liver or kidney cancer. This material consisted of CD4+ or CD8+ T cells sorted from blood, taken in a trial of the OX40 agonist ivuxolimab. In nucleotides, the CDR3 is TGTGCCAGTAGTATAGGCGAAGGGGGGAGGCAGTACTTC. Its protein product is CASSIGEGGRQYF.